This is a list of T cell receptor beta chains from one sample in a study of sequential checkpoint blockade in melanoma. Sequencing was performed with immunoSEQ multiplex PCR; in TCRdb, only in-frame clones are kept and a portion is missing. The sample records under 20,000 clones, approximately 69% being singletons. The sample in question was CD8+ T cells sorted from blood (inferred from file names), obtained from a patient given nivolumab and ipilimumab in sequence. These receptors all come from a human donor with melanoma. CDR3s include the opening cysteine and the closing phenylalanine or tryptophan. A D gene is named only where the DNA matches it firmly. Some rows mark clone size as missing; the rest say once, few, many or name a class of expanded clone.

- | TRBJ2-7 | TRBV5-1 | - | TGCGCCAGCAGCTTGGCGACATCCTACGAGCAGTACTTC | CASSLATSYEQYF
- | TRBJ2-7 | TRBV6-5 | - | TGTGCCAGCAGTTATTCGGGATCATACGAGCAGTACTTC | CASSYSGSYEQYF
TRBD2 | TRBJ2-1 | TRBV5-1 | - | TGCGCCAGCAGCTTTAAGGGACTAGCGGGAGAGAACTCCTACAATGAGCAGTTCTTC | CASSFKGLAGENSYNEQFF
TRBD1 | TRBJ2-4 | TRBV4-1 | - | TGCGCCAGCAGCCCGGGACAGGCAATGGGAAACATTCAGTACTTC | CASSPGQAMGNIQYF
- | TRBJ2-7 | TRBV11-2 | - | TGTGCCAGCAGCTTAGTCAGGGCTGGCGAGCAGTACTTC | CASSLVRAGEQYF
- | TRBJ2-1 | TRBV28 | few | TGTGCCAGCAGTCCTCGAGGTCGCGCTTTACCCCCCTACAATGAGCAGTTCTTC | CASSPRGRALPPYNEQFF
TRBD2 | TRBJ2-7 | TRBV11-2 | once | TGTGCCAGCCCTCCTCGGGTGCGGGAGGGCCTAATCCGCGAGCAGTACTTC | CASPPRVREGLIREQYF
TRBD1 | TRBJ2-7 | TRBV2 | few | TGTGCCAGCAGTCCCCGCGGGGACAGGGCCTACGAGCAGTACTTC | CASSPRGDRAYEQYF
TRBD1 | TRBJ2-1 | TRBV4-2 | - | TGTGCCAGCAGCCAATCCTACCGGGACAGGGGGCCGTACAATGAGCAGTTCTTC | CASSQSYRDRGPYNEQFF
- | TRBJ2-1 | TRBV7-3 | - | TGTGCCAGCAGCTTCACCGGCGGATACAATGAGCAGTTCTTC | CASSFTGGYNEQFF
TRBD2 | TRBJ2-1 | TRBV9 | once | TGTGCCAGCAGCGTTTTCGCGGGGGGGAGCTCCTACAATGAGCAGTTCTTC | CASSVFAGGSSYNEQFF
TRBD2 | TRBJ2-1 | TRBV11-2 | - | TGTGCCAGCAGCTTAACGCTAGCGGGAGGGGGGTACAATGAGCAGTTCTTC | CASSLTLAGGGYNEQFF
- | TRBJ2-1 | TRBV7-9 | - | TGTGCCAGCAGCTTACTGCGGACACGCCGCAACAATGAGCAGTTCTTC | CASSLLRTRRNNEQFF
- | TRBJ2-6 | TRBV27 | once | TGTGCCAGCAGTTTGGTCTCTGGGGCCAACGTCCTGACTTTT | CASSLVSGANVLTF
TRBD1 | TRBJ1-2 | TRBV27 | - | TGTGCCAGCAGGCCGACAGGGGCTCGCTATGGCTACACCTTC | CASRPTGARYGYTF
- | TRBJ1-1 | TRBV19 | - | TGTGCCAGTAGTCCGTGGGCGGGCGGCACTGAAGCTTTCTTT | CASSPWAGGTEAFF
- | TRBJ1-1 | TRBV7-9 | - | TGTGCCAGCAGCCTTATAGCAGGGCATGTCACTGAAGCTTTCTTT | CASSLIAGHVTEAFF
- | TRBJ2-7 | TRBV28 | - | TGTGCCAGCAGTTTAAGGGGGTTCTACGAGCAGTACTTC | CASSLRGFYEQYF
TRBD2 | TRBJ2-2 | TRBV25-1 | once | TGTGCCAGCGGGTCCTGGGGGGGGGCCGGGGAGCTGTTTTTT | CASGSWGGAGELFF
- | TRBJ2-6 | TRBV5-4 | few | TGCGCCAGCAGCCAAGATGGCGGCTCTGGGGCCAACGTCCTGACTTTC | CASSQDGGSGANVLTF
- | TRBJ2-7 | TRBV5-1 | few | TGCGCCAGCAGGGTCGGGTTGGAGCAGTACTTC | CASRVGLEQYF
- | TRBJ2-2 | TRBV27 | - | TGTGCCAGTGCCACAGGGCCCGGGGAGTACACCGGGGAGCTGTTTTTT | CASATGPGEYTGELFF
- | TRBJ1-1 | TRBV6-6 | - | TGTGCCAGCACCCCAGAACCTAACACTGAAGCTTTCTTT | CASTPEPNTEAFF
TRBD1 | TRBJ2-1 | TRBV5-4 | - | TGTGCCAGCAGCTTAGGGGCAGGGGGTCCCGACAATGAGCAGTTCTTC | CASSLGAGGPDNEQFF
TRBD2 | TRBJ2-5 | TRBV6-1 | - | TGTGCCAGCAGTGATTGGGGGGGGTGGGAGACCCAGTACTTC | CASSDWGGWETQYF
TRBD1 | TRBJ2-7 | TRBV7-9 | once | TGTGCCAGCAGCCTAACGACGGGACAGGGGTTTTACGAGCAGTACTTC | CASSLTTGQGFYEQYF
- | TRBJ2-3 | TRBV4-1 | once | TGCGCCAGCAGCCGCGAGGGACACACAGATACGCAGTATTTT | CASSREGHTDTQYF
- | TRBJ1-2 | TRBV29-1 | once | TGCAGCGTCACCGATCTAAGCAGGGTGCCTAACTATGGCTACACCTTC | CSVTDLSRVPNYGYTF
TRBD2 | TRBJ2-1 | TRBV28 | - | TGTGCCAGCACCCCCCTAGCGGGAGGGTACAATGAGCAGTTCTTC | CASTPLAGGYNEQFF
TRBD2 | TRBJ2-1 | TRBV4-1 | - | TGCGCCAGCAGCCGGTTAGCGGGAGTAGGAAATGAGCAGTTCTTC | CASSRLAGVGNEQFF
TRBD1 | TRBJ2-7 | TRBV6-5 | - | TGTGCCAGCAGTTACACCTCGACAGGGGTGAACGAGCAGTACTTC | CASSYTSTGVNEQYF
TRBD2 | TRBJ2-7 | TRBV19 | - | TGTGCCAGTACTCCCGGGACTACCTACGAGCAGTACTTC | CASTPGTTYEQYF
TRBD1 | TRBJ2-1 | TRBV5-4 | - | TGTGCCAGCAGTTTCCCGGGACAGGGGATGAATGAGCAGTTCTTC | CASSFPGQGMNEQFF
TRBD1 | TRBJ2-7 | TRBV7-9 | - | TGTGCCAGCAGCGGACAGGGGACTGGGTACGAGCAGTACTTC | CASSGQGTGYEQYF
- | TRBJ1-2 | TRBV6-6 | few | TGTGCCAGCAGTTACAGGCCAGGAAATATCTATGGCTACACCTTC | CASSYRPGNIYGYTF
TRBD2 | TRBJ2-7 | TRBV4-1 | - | TGCGCCAGCAGCCAAGATCGGGGGGGGGCAAGGTACGAGCAGTACTTC | CASSQDRGGARYEQYF
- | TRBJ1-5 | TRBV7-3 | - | TGCGCCAGCAGCCAAGATCCGGGTAGCAATCAGCCCCAGCATTTT | CASSQDPGSNQPQHF
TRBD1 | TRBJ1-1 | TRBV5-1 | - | TGCGCCAGCGCTGGGGGGCTGACAGGGGTCACTGAAGCTTTCTTT | CASAGGLTGVTEAFF
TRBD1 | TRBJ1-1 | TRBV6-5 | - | TGTGCCAGCAGCGACAGGGAGAACACTGAAGCTTTCTTT | CASSDRENTEAFF
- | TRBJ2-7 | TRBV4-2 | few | TGTGCCAGCAGCCCCCGAGCTACAAGGACATCCTACGAGCAGTACTTC | CASSPRATRTSYEQYF
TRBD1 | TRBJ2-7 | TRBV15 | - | TGTGCCACCAGCAGAGTTCCCGGGACAGGCAACTACGAGCAGTACTTC | CATSRVPGTGNYEQYF
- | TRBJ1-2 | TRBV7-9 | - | TGTGCCAGCAGCTTAGGGACAGTTGGCTACACCTTC | CASSLGTVGYTF
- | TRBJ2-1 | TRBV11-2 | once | TGTGCCAGCAGCTTACTAGCGTTTCAAAATGAGCAGTTCTTC | CASSLLAFQNEQFF
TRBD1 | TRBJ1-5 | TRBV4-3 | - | TGCGCCAGCAGCGACGACAGGGGGCGAAGCAATCAGCCCCAGCATTTT | CASSDDRGRSNQPQHF
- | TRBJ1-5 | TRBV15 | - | TGTGCCACCAGCAGAGCCCTTTATAGCAATCAGCCCCAGCATTTT | CATSRALYSNQPQHF
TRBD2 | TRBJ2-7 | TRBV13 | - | TGTGCCAGCAGCTTGGGACTAGCGGGATCCGAGCAGTACTTC | CASSLGLAGSEQYF
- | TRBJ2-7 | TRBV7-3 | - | TGTGCCAGCAGCCAAGCCCTCGGAGGTTCCTACGAGCAGTACTTC | CASSQALGGSYEQYF
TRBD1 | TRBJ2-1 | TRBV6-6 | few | TGTGCCAGCGGACCCTGGGGACAGGGTGAGCAGTTCTTC | CASGPWGQGEQFF
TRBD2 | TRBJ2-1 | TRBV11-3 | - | TGTGCCAGCAGCTTAGGGGTACTAGCGGGGGGGGGCAATGAGCAGTTCTTC | CASSLGVLAGGGNEQFF
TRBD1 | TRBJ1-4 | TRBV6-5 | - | TGTGCCAGCAGCTATACCTCAGGGGGTAAACTGTTTTTT | CASSYTSGGKLFF
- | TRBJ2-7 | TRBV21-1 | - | TGTGCCACAGCAGTGGGGCGGGGGCGACCGTACGAGCAGTACTTC | CATAVGRGRPYEQYF
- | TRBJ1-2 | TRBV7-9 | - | TGTGCCAGCAGCCCTCCGACCAGAGCGGACTACACCTTC | CASSPPTRADYTF
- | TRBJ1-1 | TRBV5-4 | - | TGTGCCAGCAGGTCGACAGGTGGGCACACTGAAGCTTTCTTT | CASRSTGGHTEAFF
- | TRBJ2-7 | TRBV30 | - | TGTGCCTGGAGTGATGTACAGGGCTACGAGCAGTACTTC | CAWSDVQGYEQYF